This T cell receptor beta chain was documented in a study of T cells in Graves' hyperthyroidism and ophthalmopathy. Study-wide points: Blood held most thyroid clonotypes expanded above 0.001 frequency.

Germline lookup yields CDR1 SGDLS and CDR2 YYNGEE. This CDR3 contains 15 residues. V was trimmed by 3 bases and J by 1 base, leaving 13 bases between them. This clonotype occurred a few times. What it binds is unknown. Exclusion followed for patients with uncontrolled infection, other autoimmune disease, pregnancy or lactation. RNA transcripts provided the source from which TCR beta CDR3 regions were amplified. A first-round RT-PCR of the TCR CDR3 used the HTBI primer set. In TCRdb, the multiplex PCR reads were re-called with MiXCR into one record per CDR3 protein. The sample gives over 500,000 distinct CDR3 sequences, roughly 15% of which show up once; about 29% is in the top ten.

The sample was blood. This clonotype was obtained from a woman younger than 45 with Graves' ophthalmopathy. The chain has TRBV9 and TRBJ1-1; TRBD1 is a possible D gene (6 bases). CDR3 nucleotide sequence: TGTGCCAGCAGCGCCTCAGGGGTGGGGAACACTGAAGCTTTCTTT. This codes for CASSASGVGNTEAFF.